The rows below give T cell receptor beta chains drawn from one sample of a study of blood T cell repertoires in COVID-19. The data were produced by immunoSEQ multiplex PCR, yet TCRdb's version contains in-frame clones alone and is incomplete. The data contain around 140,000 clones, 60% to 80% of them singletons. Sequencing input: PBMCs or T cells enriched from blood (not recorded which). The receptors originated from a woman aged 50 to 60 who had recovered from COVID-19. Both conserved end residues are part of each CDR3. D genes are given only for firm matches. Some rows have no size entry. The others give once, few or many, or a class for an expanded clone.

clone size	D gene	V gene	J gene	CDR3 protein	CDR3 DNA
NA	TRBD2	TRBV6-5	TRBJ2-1	CASSYSGDFYNEQFF	TGTGCCAGCAGCTATAGCGGGGATTTCTACAATGAGCAGTTCTTC
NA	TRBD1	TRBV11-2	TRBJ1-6	CASSPTGYRNSPLHF	TGTGCCAGCAGCCCGACAGGGTATAGGAATTCACCCCTCCACTTT
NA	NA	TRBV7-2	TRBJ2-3	CASSGPSTDTQYF	TGTGCCAGCAGCGGGCCCAGCACAGATACGCAGTATTTT
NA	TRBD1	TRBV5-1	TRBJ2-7	CASSLGQGVYEQYF	TGCGCCAGCAGCTTGGGGCAGGGGGTTTACGAGCAGTACTTC
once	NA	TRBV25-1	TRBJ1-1	CASSPGNTEAFF	TGTGCCAGCAGTCCCGGGAACACTGAAGCTTTCTTT
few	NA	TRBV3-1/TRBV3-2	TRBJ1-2	CASSQELEPYGYTF	TGTGCCAGCAGCCAAGAGCTCGAGCCGTATGGCTACACCTTC
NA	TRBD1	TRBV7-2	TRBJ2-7	CASSRDRAYEQYF	TGTGCCAGCAGCAGGGACAGAGCCTACGAGCAGTACTTC
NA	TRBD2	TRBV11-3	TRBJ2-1	CASSESSGGAANEQFF	TGTGCCAGCAGCGAAAGTAGCGGGGGGGCAGCCAATGAGCAGTTCTTC
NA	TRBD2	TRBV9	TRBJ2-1	CASSELAGGPYNEQFF	TGTGCCAGCAGCGAACTAGCGGGGGGGCCATACAATGAGCAGTTCTTC
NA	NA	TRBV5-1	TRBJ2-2	CASSRAGGTAGELFF	TGCGCCAGCAGCCGGGCCGGGGGTACGGCCGGGGAGCTGTTTTTT
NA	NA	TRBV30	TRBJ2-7	CAWSLSSYEQYF	TGTGCCTGGAGTCTGAGCTCCTACGAGCAGTACTTC
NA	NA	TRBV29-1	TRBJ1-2	CSVGWRGNYGYTF	TGCAGCGTTGGTTGGAGGGGAAACTATGGCTACACCTTC
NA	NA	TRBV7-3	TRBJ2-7	CASSFGVRSEQYF	TGTGCCAGCAGCTTCGGGGTCAGGAGTGAGCAGTACTTC
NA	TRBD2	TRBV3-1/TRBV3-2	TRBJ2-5	CASNPGGIQETQYF	TGTGCCAGCAACCCGGGGGGGATTCAAGAGACCCAGTACTTC
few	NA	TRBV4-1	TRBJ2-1	CASSDSYNEQFF	TGCGCCAGCAGCGATAGCTACAATGAGCAGTTCTTC
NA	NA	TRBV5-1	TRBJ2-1	CASRKDTYNEQFF	TGCGCCAGCAGGAAAGACACCTACAATGAGCAGTTCTTC
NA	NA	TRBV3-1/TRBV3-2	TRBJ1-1	CASSGGAGTEAFF	TGTGCCAGCAGCGGGGGGGCGGGCACTGAAGCTTTCTTT
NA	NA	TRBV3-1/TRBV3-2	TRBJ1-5	CASSQDPGQPQHF	TGTGCCAGCAGCCAAGATCCAGGACAGCCCCAGCATTTT
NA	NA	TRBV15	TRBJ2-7	CATSRDLGQGHQEGSYEQYF	TGTGCCACCAGCAGAGATCTAGGGCAGGGTCACCAGGAGGGTTCCTACGAGCAGTACTTC
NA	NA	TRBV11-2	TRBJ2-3	CASSSHLGGYTDTQYF	TGTGCCAGCAGCTCCCACCTGGGCGGGTACACAGATACGCAGTATTTT
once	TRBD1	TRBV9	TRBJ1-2	CASSLGQGDGYTF	TGTGCCAGCAGCCTTGGGCAGGGGGATGGCTACACCTTC
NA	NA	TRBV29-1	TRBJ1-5	CSAADGEIQPQHF	TGCAGCGCCGCCGACGGGGAAATTCAGCCCCAGCATTTT
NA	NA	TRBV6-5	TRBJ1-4	CASSRVHGVDGKLFF	TGTGCCAGCAGCAGGGTCCATGGAGTGGATGGAAAACTGTTTTTT
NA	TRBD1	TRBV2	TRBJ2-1	CASSDEGQGYNEQFF	TGTGCCAGCAGTGACGAGGGACAGGGATACAATGAGCAGTTCTTC
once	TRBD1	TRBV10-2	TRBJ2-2	CASSDRTGLTGELFF	TGCGCCAGCAGTGATAGGACAGGACTCACCGGGGAGCTGTTTTTT
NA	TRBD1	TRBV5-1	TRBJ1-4	CASSRGQENEKLFF	TGCGCCAGCAGTCGGGGACAGGAAAATGAAAAACTGTTTTTT
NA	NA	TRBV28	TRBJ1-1	CASSLTHSLPTEAFF	TGTGCCAGCAGTCTCACTCACTCACTACCCACTGAAGCTTTCTTT
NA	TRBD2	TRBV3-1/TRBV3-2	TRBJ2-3	CASSLGGTNTDTQYF	TGTGCCAGCAGCCTCGGGGGGACCAACACAGATACGCAGTATTTT
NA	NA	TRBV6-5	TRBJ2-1	CASTPAVGGANEQFF	TGTGCCAGCACCCCGGCGGTCGGAGGGGCCAATGAGCAGTTCTTC
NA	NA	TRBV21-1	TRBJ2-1	CASSKEGGQGTTNEQFF	TGTGCCAGCAGCAAAGAAGGAGGTCAGGGGACGACGAATGAGCAGTTCTTC
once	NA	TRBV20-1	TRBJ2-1	CSASSSGTILVDEQFF	TGCAGTGCAAGTAGTAGCGGTACCATCCTAGTGGATGAGCAGTTCTTC
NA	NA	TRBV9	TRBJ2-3	CASSAQLDTQYF	TGTGCCAGCAGCGCCCAGTTGGATACGCAGTATTTT
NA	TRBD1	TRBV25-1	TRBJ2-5	CASSDYRQGAQLQETQYF	TGTGCCAGCAGTGACTACCGACAGGGGGCTCAATTACAAGAGACCCAGTACTTC
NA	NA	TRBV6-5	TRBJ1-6	CASHLQGYNSPLHF	TGTGCCAGCCACCTTCAGGGTTATAATTCACCCCTCCACTTT
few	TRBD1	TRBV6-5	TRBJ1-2	CASRLGTGANYGYTF	TGTGCCAGCAGGCTGGGGACAGGAGCTAACTATGGCTACACCTTC
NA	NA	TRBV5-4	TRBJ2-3	CASSLGGQTSTDTQYF	TGTGCCAGCAGCTTGGGTGGACAGACTAGCACAGATACGCAGTATTTT
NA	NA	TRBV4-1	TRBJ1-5	CASSQDSTAVSNQPQHF	TGCGCCAGCAGCCAAGATAGTACAGCCGTTAGCAATCAGCCCCAGCATTTT
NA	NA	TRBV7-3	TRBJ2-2	CASSSRVAGELFF	TGTGCCAGCAGCTCCAGGGTGGCCGGGGAGCTGTTTTTT
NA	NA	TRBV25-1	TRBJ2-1	CASSESRGAVENEQFF	TGTGCCAGCAGTGAATCGCGGGGTGCTGTTGAGAATGAGCAGTTCTTC
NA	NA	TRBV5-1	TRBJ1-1	CASSARGGGGTEAFF	TGCGCCAGCAGCGCCAGGGGCGGTGGTGGCACTGAAGCTTTCTTT
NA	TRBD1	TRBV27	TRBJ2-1	CASSRGQRGYNEQFF	TGTGCCAGCAGTCGGGGACAGCGCGGCTACAATGAGCAGTTCTTC
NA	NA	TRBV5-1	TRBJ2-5	CASSLAPGVRETQYF	TGCGCCAGCAGCTTGGCGCCAGGGGTGCGGGAGACCCAGTACTTC
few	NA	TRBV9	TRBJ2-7	CASSPGGSSYEQYF	TGTGCCAGCAGCCCCGGCGGTAGCTCCTACGAGCAGTACTTC
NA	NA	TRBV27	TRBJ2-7	CASSALREGYEQYF	TGTGCCAGCAGTGCATTACGGGAAGGCTACGAGCAGTACTTC
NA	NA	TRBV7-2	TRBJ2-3	CASSLSRRDTDTQYF	TGTGCCAGCAGCTTATCGCGGCGGGACACAGATACGCAGTATTTT
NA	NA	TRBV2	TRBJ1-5	CASSELSNQPQHF	TGTGCCAGCAGTGAACTGAGCAATCAGCCCCAGCATTTT
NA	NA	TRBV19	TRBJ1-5	CASSWGGVGNQPQHF	TGTGCCAGTAGTTGGGGAGGGGTGGGCAATCAGCCCCAGCATTTT
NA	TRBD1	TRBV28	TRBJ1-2	CASSKQGANYGYTF	TGTGCCAGCAGTAAACAGGGGGCCAACTATGGCTACACCTTC
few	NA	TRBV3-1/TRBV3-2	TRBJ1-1	CASTPGGLAEAFF	TGTGCCAGCACCCCCGGGGGTTTGGCTGAAGCTTTCTTT
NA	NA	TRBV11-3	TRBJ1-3	CASSLSGSGNTIYF	TGTGCCAGCAGCTTATCCGGCTCTGGAAACACCATATATTTT
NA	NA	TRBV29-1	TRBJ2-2	CSMEAGSGELFF	TGCAGCATGGAGGCGGGATCCGGGGAGCTGTTTTTT